A selection of T cell receptor beta chains follows, all from one sample in a study of T cell responses to AZD1222 COVID-19 vaccine. Clones were read by immunoSEQ multiplex PCR, and TCRdb kept only the in-frame ones, dropping some. The sample includes 90,000 to 150,000 clones, roughly 90% of them seen just once. The sample was peripheral blood, taken on day 0 of AZD1222 vaccination. All receptors come from an adult in good health. Both conserved end residues are part of each CDR3. The order of the fields is D gene, clone size, V gene, J gene, CDR3 protein, CDR3 DNA. The D gene is left open where the match is weak. Size is omitted from some rows. Given values are once, few, many or a class for expanded clones.

TRBD1	NA	TRBV3-1/TRBV3-2	TRBJ1-4	CASSQLGTGEAEKLFF	TGTGCCAGCAGCCAACTCGGGACAGGGGAGGCTGAAAAACTGTTTTTT
NA	NA	TRBV11-2	TRBJ1-1	CASSLERGVGTEAFF	TGTGCCAGCAGCTTAGAGCGGGGAGTAGGCACTGAAGCTTTCTTT
NA	NA	TRBV3-1/TRBV3-2	TRBJ1-2	CASSRSRAYGYTF	TGTGCCAGCAGCCGTTCACGGGCCTACGGCTACACCTTC
NA	once	TRBV10-3	TRBJ2-1	CAISAIVTGDSYNEQFF	TGTGCCATCAGTGCGATTGTGACAGGAGACTCCTACAATGAGCAGTTCTTC
TRBD1	NA	TRBV2	TRBJ1-1	CASSETGVNTEAFF	TGTGCCAGCAGTGAGACAGGGGTGAACACTGAAGCTTTCTTT
NA	NA	TRBV5-1	TRBJ2-3	CASSREEPDTQYF	TGCGCCAGCAGCCGTGAAGAACCAGATACGCAGTATTTT
NA	NA	TRBV12-3/TRBV12-4	TRBJ2-7	CATTYLPGHEQYF	TGTGCCACCACATACCTCCCGGGCCACGAGCAGTACTTC
NA	NA	TRBV28	TRBJ1-2	CASSFGQPYGYTF	TGTGCCAGCAGTTTCGGACAACCCTATGGCTACACCTTC
NA	NA	TRBV18	TRBJ1-5	CASSPGTGNQPQHF	TGTGCCAGCTCACCCGGGACCGGGAATCAGCCCCAGCATTTT
TRBD1	NA	TRBV5-6	TRBJ1-1	CASSSLGEGALNTEAFF	TGTGCCAGCAGCTCCCTGGGGGAGGGGGCCCTGAACACTGAAGCTTTCTTT
NA	NA	TRBV18	TRBJ1-1	CASSPPLSQGWDTEAFF	TGTGCCAGCTCACCACCCCTTTCTCAGGGATGGGACACTGAAGCTTTCTTT
NA	NA	TRBV6-5	TRBJ1-6	CASSYLGSPLHF	TGTGCCAGCAGTTATTTAGGTTCACCCCTCCACTTT
NA	NA	TRBV7-8	TRBJ2-1	CASSLLRGDEQFF	TGTGCCAGCAGCTTACTTCGGGGCGATGAGCAGTTCTTC
TRBD1	NA	TRBV3-1/TRBV3-2	TRBJ1-6	CASSQGTGGNSPLHF	TGTGCCAGCAGCCAAGGGACAGGGGGTAATTCACCCCTCCACTTT
NA	NA	TRBV15	TRBJ1-5	CATSGLGGNQPQHF	TGTGCCACCAGCGGATTAGGAGGAAATCAGCCCCAGCATTTT
TRBD1	NA	TRBV19	TRBJ1-1	CASSGPGQGNTEAFF	TGTGCCAGTAGTGGCCCAGGACAGGGGAACACTGAAGCTTTCTTT
NA	NA	TRBV19	TRBJ2-5	CASSSNAGAGETQYF	TGTGCCAGTAGTTCCAACGCTGGGGCAGGGGAGACCCAGTACTTC
NA	NA	TRBV6-2/TRBV6-3	TRBJ1-1	CASSYWGREGSEAFF	TGTGCCAGCAGTTACTGGGGCAGGGAAGGCTCTGAAGCTTTCTTT
NA	NA	TRBV7-2	TRBJ1-3	CASRPQGSGNTIYF	TGTGCCAGCAGGCCCCAGGGCTCTGGAAACACCATATATTTT
NA	NA	TRBV15	TRBJ1-2	CATSRDLTAGYTF	TGTGCCACCAGCAGAGATCTAACCGCCGGCTACACCTTC
NA	once	TRBV6-2/TRBV6-3	TRBJ1-1	CASSYVAEAFF	TGTGCCAGCAGTTACGTCGCTGAAGCTTTCTTT
NA	NA	TRBV4-3	TRBJ1-2	CASSQAGTSRGYTF	TGCGCCAGCAGTCAGGCGGGGACTTCTAGGGGCTACACCTTC
NA	NA	TRBV19	TRBJ1-5	CASSIVQGGNQPQHF	TGTGCCAGTAGTATAGTACAGGGAGGGAATCAGCCCCAGCATTTT
TRBD2	NA	TRBV12-5	TRBJ2-1	CASGLYPRGGREYNEQFF	TGTGCTAGTGGTTTGTACCCACGGGGAGGGAGGGAATACAATGAGCAGTTCTTC
NA	once	TRBV19	TRBJ1-3	CASTLGISGNTIYF	TGTGCCAGTACCCTCGGGATCTCTGGAAACACCATATATTTT
TRBD1	NA	TRBV2	TRBJ1-5	CASKARTGDQPQHF	TGTGCCAGCAAGGCAAGGACAGGGGATCAGCCCCAGCATTTT
NA	NA	TRBV6-5	TRBJ2-3	CASRPLAVSTDTQYF	TGTGCCAGCAGGCCCTTAGCGGTGAGCACAGATACGCAGTATTTT
NA	NA	TRBV29-1	TRBJ2-1	CSVVVGAYNEQFF	TGCAGCGTTGTAGTCGGCGCCTACAATGAGCAGTTCTTC
NA	NA	TRBV7-3	TRBJ1-1	CASSLTRDTEAFF	TGTGCCAGCAGCTTAACACGCGACACTGAAGCTTTCTTT
NA	NA	TRBV9	TRBJ2-3	CASSVVSLSTDTQYF	TGTGCCAGCAGCGTAGTGTCCCTTAGCACAGATACGCAGTATTTT
NA	NA	TRBV7-2	TRBJ1-2	CASSPNRDGYTF	TGTGCCAGCAGCCCAAACAGGGATGGCTACACCTTC
NA	once	TRBV6-1	TRBJ1-2	CASSEAGLGVYYGYTF	TGTGCCAGCAGTGAAGCGGGGTTGGGGGTTTACTATGGCTACACCTTC
NA	once	TRBV6-5	TRBJ1-2	CASGYHYGYTF	TGTGCCAGTGGATATCACTATGGCTACACCTTC
NA	NA	TRBV5-4	TRBJ2-6	CASSLSGANVLTF	TGTGCCAGCAGCTTATCTGGGGCCAACGTCCTGACTTTC
TRBD2	NA	TRBV9	TRBJ2-5	CASSVMPAGSQETQYF	TGTGCCAGCAGCGTGATGCCAGCGGGGTCCCAAGAGACCCAGTACTTC